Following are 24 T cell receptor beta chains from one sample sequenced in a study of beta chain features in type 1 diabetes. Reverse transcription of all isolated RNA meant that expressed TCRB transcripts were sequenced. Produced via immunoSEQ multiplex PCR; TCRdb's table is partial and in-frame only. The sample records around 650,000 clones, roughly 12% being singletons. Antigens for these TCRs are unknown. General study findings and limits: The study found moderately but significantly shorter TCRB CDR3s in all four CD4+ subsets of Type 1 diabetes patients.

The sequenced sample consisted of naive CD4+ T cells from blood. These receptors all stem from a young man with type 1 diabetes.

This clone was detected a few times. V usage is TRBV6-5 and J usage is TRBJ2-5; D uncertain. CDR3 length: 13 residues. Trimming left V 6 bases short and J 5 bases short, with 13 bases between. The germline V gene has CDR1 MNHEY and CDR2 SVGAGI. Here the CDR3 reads CASSPRPMETQYF. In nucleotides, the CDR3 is TGTGCCAGCAGCCCGAGACCAATGGAGACCCAGTACTTC.

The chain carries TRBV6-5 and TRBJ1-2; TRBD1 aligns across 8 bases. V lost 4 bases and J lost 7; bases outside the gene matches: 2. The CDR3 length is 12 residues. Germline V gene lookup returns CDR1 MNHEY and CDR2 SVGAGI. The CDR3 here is CASSSTGVGYTF. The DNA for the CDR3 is TGTGCCAGCAGTTCGACAGGGGTTGGCTACACCTTC.

The CDR3 loop is CASSLAWQAYEQYF. The DNA for the CDR3 is TGTGCCAGCAGCTTAGCGTGGCAGGCCTACGAGCAGTACTTC. The chain carries TRBV7-2 and TRBJ2-7, with D uncertain. CDR1 and CDR2 (germline): SGHTA, FQGNSA. Trimming removed 0 bases from V and 2 bases from J, with 8 bases in between. The CDR3 length is 14 residues.

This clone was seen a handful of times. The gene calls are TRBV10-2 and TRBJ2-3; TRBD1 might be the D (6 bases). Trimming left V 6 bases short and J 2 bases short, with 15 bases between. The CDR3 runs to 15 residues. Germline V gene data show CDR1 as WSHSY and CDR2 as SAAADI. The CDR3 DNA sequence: TGCGCCAGCAGGAGCCAACAGGGCCCCACAGATACGCAGTATTTT. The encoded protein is CASRSQQGPTDTQYF.

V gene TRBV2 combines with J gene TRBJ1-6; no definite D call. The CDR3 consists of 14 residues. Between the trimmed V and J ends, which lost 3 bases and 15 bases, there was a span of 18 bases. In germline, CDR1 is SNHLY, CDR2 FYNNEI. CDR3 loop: CASSDRTSSPHLHF. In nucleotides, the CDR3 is TGTGCCAGCAGTGATCGCACGTCGAGTCCGCACCTCCACTTT.

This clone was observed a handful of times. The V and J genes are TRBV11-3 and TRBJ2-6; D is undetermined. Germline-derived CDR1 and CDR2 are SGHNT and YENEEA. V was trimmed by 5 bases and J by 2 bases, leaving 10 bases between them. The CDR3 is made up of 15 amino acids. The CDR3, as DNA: TGTGCCAGCAGCCGAAGCCAGGCTGGGGCCAACGTCCTGACTTTC. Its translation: CASSRSQAGANVLTF.

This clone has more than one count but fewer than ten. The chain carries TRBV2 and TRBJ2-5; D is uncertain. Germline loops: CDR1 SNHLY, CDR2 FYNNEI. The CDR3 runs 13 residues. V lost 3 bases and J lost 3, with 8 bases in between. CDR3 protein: CASSEERKETQYF. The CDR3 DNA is TGTGCCAGCAGTGAGGAGAGAAAAGAGACCCAGTACTTC.

For the CDR3, the DNA is TGTGCCTGGAGTGTCACGTTCCAAGAGACCCAGTACTTC. This codes for CAWSVTFQETQYF. The chain links TRBV30 to TRBJ2-5; D remains unclear. Per the germline V gene, CDR1 is GTSNPN and CDR2 is SVGIG (reference sequence). The CDR3 consists of 13 residues. Deletions cut 0 bases from V and 1 base from J, with 6 bases between.

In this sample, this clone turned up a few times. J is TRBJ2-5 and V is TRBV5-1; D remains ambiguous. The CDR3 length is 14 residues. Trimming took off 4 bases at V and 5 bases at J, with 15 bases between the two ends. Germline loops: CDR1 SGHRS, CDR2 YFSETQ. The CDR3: CASSAGNGLETQYF. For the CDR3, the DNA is TGCGCCAGCAGCGCCGGCAACGGCCTTGAGACCCAGTACTTC.

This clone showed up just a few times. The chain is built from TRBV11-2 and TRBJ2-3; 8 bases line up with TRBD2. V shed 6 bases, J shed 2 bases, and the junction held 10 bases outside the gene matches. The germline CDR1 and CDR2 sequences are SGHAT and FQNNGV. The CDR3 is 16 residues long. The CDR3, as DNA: TGTGCCAGCAGTCCGGATGGCGGGGGGTACACAGATACGCAGTATTTT. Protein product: CASSPDGGGYTDTQYF. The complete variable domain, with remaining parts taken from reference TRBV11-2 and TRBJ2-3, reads EAGVAQSPRYKIIEKRQSVAFWCNPISGHATLYWYQQILGQGPKLLIQFQNNGVVDDSQLPKDRFSAERLKGVDSTLKIQPAKLEDSAVYLCASSPDGGGYTDTQYFGPGTRLTVL.

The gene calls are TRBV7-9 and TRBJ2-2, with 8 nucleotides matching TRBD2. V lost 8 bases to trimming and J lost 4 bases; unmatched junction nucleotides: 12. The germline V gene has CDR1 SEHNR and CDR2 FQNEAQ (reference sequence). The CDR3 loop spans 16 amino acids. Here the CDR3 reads CASASPGLAVTGELFF. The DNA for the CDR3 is TGTGCCAGCGCGAGCCCTGGACTAGCTGTCACCGGGGAGCTGTTTTTT.

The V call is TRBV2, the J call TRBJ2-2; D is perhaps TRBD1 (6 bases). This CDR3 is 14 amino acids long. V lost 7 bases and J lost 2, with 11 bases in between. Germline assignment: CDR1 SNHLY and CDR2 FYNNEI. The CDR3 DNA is TGTGCCAGCATTGGGACACACAACACCGGGGAGCTGTTTTTT. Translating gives CASIGTHNTGELFF.

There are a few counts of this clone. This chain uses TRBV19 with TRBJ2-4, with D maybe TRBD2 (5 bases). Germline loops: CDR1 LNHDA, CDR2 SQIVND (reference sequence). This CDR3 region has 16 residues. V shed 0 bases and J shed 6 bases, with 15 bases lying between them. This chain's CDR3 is CASSIELGRGGNIQYF. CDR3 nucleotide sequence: TGTGCCAGTAGTATAGAGCTAGGGCGTGGAGGAAACATTCAGTACTTC.

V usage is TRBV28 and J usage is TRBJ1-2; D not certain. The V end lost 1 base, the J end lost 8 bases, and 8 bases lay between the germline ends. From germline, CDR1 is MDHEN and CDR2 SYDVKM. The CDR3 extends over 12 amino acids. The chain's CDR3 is CASSLLDGGYTF. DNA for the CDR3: TGTGCCAGCAGTTTATTGGACGGCGGCTACACCTTC.

The CDR3, as DNA: TGTGCCAGCAGCTTACCGGACGGCACGAACACCGGGGAGCTGTTTTTT. This sequence encodes CASSLPDGTNTGELFF. The chain couples TRBV7-9 to TRBJ2-2; D unresolved. Trimming took off 2 bases at V and 0 bases at J, with 10 bases between the two ends. The germline V gene encodes CDR1 SEHNR and CDR2 FQNEAQ (reference sequence). This CDR3 has 16 amino acids. Full variable domain (remainder filled in from reference TRBV7-9 and TRBJ2-2): DTGVSQNPRHKITKRGQNVTFRCDPISEHNRLYWYRQTLGQGPEFLTYFQNEAQLEKSRLLSDRFSAERPKGSFSTLEIQRTEQGDSAMYLCASSLPDGTNTGELFFGEGSRLTVL.

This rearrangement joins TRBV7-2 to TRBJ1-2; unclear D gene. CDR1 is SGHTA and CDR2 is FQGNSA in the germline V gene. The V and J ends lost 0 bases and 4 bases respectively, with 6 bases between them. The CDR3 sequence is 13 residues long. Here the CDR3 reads CASSLAHSYGYTF. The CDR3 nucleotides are TGTGCCAGCAGCTTAGCGCACAGCTATGGCTACACCTTC.

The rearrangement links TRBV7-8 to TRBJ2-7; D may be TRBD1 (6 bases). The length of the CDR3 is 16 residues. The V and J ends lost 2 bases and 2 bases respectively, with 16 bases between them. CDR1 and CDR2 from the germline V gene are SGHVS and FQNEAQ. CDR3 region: CASSLLSRGGPYEQYF. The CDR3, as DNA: TGTGCCAGCAGCTTATTGTCCAGGGGTGGACCCTACGAGCAGTACTTC.

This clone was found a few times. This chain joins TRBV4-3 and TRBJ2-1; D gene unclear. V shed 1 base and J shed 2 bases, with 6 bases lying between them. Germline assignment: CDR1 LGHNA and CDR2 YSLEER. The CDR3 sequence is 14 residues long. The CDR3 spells CASSQGTPYNEQFF. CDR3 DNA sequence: TGCGCCAGCAGCCAAGGGACCCCCTACAATGAGCAGTTCTTC.

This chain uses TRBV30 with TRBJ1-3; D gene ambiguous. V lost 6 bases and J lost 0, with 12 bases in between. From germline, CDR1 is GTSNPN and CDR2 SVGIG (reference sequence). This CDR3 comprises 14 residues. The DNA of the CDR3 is TGTGCCTGCCACAGAGGAAACTCTGGAAACACCATATATTTT. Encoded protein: CACHRGNSGNTIYF.

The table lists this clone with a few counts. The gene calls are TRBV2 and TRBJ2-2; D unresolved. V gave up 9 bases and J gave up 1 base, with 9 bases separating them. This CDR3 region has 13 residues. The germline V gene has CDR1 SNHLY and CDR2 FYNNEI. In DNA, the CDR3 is TGTGCCAGTAAGGTGGGGAACACCGGGGAGCTGTTTTTT. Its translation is CASKVGNTGELFF.

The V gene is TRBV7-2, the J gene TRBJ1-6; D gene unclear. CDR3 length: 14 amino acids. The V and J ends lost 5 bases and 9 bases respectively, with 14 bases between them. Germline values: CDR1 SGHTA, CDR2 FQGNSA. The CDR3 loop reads CASSIGSGGSPLHF. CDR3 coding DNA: TGTGCCAGCAGCATCGGGTCCGGAGGTTCACCCCTCCACTTT.

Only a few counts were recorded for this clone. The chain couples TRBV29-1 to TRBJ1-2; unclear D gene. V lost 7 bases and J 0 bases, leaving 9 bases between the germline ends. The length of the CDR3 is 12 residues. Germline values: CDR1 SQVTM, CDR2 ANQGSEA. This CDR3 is CSAGRPNYGYTF. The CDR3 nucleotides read TGCAGCGCCGGGCGTCCTAACTATGGCTACACCTTC. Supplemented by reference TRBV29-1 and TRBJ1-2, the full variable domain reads SAVISQKPSRDICQRGTSLTIQCQVDSQVTMMFWYRQQPGQSLTLIATANQGSEATYESGFVIDKFPISRPNLTFSTLTVSNMSPEDSSIYLCSAGRPNYGYTFGSGTRLTVV.

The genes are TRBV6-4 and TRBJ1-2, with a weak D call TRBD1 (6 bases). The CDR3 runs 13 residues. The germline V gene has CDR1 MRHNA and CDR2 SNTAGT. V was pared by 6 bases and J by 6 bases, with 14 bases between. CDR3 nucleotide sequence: TGTGCCAGCAGCGCGGACAGAGACCATGGCTACACCTTC. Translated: CASSADRDHGYTF.

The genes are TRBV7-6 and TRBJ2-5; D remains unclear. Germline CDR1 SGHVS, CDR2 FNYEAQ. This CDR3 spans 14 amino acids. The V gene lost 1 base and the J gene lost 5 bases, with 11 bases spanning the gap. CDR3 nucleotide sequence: TGTGCCAGCAGCTTAGGGGCCACCCACGAGACCCAGTACTTC. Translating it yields CASSLGATHETQYF.